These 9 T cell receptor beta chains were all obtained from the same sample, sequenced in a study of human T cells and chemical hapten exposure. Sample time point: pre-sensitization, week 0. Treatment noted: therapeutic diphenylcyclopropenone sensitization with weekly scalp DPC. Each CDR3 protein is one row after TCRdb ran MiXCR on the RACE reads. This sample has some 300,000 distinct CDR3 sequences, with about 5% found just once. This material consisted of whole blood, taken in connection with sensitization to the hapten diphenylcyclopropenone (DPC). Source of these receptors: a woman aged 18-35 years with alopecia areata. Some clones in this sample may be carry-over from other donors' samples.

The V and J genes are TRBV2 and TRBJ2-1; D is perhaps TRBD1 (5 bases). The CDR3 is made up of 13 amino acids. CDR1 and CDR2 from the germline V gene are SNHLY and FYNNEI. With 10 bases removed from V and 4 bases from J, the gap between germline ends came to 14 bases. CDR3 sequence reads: CATQNRLYNEQFF. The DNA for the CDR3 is TGTGCCACCCAGAACAGGCTATACAATGAGCAGTTCTTC.

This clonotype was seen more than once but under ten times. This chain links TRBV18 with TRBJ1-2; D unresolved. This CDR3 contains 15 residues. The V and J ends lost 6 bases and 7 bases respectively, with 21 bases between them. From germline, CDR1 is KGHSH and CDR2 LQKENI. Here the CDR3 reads CASSQDPGITGGYTF. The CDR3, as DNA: TGTGCCAGCTCCCAAGACCCGGGGATCACGGGTGGCTACACCTTC.

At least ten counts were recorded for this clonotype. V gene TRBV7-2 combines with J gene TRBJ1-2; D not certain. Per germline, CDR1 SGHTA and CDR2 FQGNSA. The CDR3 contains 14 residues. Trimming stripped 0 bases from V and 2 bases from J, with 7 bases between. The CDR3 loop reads CASSLAAENYGYTF. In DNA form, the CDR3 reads TGTGCCAGCAGCTTAGCGGCAGAGAACTATGGCTACACCTTC.

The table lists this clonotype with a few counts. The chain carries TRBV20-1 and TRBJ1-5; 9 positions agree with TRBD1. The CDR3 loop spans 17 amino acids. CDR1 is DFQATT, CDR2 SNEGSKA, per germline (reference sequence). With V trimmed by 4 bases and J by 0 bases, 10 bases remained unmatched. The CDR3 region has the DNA TGCAGTGCTACCGCCGGACAGGGGATATATAGCAATCAGCCCCAGCATTTT. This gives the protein CSATAGQGIYSNQPQHF.

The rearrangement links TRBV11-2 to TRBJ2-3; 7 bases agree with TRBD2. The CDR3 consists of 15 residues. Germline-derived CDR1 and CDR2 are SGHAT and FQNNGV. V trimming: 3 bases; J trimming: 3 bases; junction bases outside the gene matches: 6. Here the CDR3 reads CASSFTSGVTDTQYF. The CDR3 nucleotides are TGTGCCAGCAGCTTTACCAGCGGGGTTACAGATACGCAGTATTTT.

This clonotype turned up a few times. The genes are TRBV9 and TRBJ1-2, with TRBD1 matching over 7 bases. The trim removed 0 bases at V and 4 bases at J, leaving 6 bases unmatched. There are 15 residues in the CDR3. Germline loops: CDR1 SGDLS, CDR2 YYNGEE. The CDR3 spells CASSVDTGDTYGYTF. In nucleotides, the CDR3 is TGTGCCAGCAGCGTAGATACAGGGGATACCTATGGCTACACCTTC. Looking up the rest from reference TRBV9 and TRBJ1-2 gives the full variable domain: DSGVTQTPKHLITATGQRVTLRCSPRSGDLSVYWYQQSLDQGLQFLIQYYNGEERAKGNILERFSAQQFPDLHSELNLSSLELGDSALYFCASSVDTGDTYGYTFGSGTRLTVV.

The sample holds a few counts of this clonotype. The CDR3 region is CASSFGRLTEAFF. In DNA form, the CDR3 reads TGTGCCAGCAGCTTCGGACGGCTCACTGAAGCTTTCTTT. The chain has TRBV11-2 and TRBJ1-1, with D unclear. Deletions cut 3 bases from V and 4 bases from J, with 9 bases between. Germline values: CDR1 SGHAT, CDR2 FQNNGV. CDR3 length: 13 amino acids.

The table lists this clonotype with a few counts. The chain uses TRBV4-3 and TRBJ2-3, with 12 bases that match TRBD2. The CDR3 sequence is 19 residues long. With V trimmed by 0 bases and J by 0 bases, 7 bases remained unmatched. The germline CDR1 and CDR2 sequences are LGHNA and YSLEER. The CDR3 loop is CASSQDRGTSGFSTDTQYF. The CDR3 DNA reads TGCGCCAGCAGCCAAGATCGGGGGACTAGCGGGTTTAGCACAGATACGCAGTATTTT.

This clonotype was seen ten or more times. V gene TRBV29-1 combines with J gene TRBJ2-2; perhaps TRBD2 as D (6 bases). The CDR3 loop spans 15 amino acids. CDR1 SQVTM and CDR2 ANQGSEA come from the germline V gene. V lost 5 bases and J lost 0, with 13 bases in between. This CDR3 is CSVLLAVANTGELFF. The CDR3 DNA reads TGCAGCGTTCTGTTAGCGGTCGCGAACACCGGGGAGCTGTTTTTT.